This T cell receptor beta chain is from a study of blood T cell repertoires in COVID-19. Study-wide context: Collection of acute and convalescent COVID-19 samples took place in the United States, Italy and Spain. T cells, B-cell-depleted T cells, or PBMCs supplied cDNA or gDNA.

Germline V gives CDR1 MNHEY, CDR2 SMNVEV (reference sequence). The length of the CDR3 is 16 residues. With V trimmed by 4 bases and J by 7 bases, 12 bases remained unmatched. Original data processing: The authors estimated nucleated cell counts from reference gene primer amplification. The protocol was immunoSEQ multiplex PCR, while the TCRdb copy is restricted to in-frame clones and leaves out a portion. The V and J calls and clone size come from that table; D and trimming were worked out from the DNA. The table has 250,000 to 350,000 clones, approximately 88% seen once. This clone was detected once.

V gene TRBV27 combines with J gene TRBJ1-1; 10 bases fit TRBD1. The receptor's source is a man aged 18 to 35 with active or convalescent COVID-19. Sequences were obtained from peripheral blood. Here the CDR3 reads CASSSLGTGEEGEAFF. DNA for the CDR3: TGTGCCAGCAGTTCCCTCGGGACAGGGGAAGAAGGTGAAGCTTTCTTT.